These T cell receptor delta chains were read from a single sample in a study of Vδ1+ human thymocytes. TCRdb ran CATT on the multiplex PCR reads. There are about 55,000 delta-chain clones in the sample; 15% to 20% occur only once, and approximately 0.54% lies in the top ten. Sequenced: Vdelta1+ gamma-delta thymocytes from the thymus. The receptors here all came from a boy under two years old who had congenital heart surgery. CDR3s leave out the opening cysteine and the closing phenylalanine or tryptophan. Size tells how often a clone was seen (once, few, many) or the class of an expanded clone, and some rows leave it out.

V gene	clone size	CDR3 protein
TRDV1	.	ALGECSRPYSALGDTPPDKLI
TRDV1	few	ALGIPGPDLPPGTDKLI
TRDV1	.	ALGAPGAAFLIVLGDRIHGSDKLI
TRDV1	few	ALGELRDFPSPLLGDTDKLI
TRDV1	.	ALGENPTKGAYSCTDKLI
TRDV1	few	ALGELPHAGGFPYTDKLI
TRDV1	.	ALGNSGGCNYDKLI
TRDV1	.	ALGEPLLLGDRHTDKLI
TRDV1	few	ALGPPLRGGYAAPFGKLI
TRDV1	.	ALGESPPTGSSDKLI
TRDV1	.	ALGEPPTYWGERHTDKLI
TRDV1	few	ALGEGDWGDPWGSADKPI
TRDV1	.	ALGELGWGIDRTDKLI
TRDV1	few	ALGVLPTVYIPYKLI
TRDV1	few	ALGERILGKSWGIPPTDKLI
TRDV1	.	ALGELNPIKRTGRSDKLI
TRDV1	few	ALGLPGGIRGYTDKLI
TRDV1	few	ALGEPSGVLGDKRVVDKLI
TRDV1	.	ALGEYPGHWGIADKLI
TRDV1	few	ALGEPHILLLRSKADKLI
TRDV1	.	ALGEIPPRGLPRWWYTDKLI
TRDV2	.	ACEKGSVDWGILLNTDKLI
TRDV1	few	ALGEEVLGGYDSDKLI
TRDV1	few	ALAYRTGGSTDKLI
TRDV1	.	ALGELGTPTRYWFTDKLI
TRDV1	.	ALGGSRASRYWGIQWYTDKLI
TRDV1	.	ALGELSYVWGPYTDKLI
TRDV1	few	ALGDYFPATDKLI
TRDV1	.	ALGELFLTYWGISSFSDKLI